This is a list of T cell receptor beta chains from one sample in a study of shared clonotypes between healthy human individuals. Clones were read by immunoSEQ multiplex PCR, and TCRdb kept only the in-frame ones, dropping some. The sample lists some 2,500,000 clones, 80% to 95% seen once, with 0.36% in the top ten. The sequenced sample was naive CD4+ T cells from PBMCs. The receptors come from a man younger than 35 in good health. Some clones in this sample may be carry-over from other donors' samples. The CDR3 runs from the conserved cysteine through the conserved F or W. The D gene is left open where the match is weak.

TRBJ2-5 | - | 15 | TRBV18 | CASSPGTGEGETQYF
TRBJ2-1 | TRBD2 | 17 | TRBV4-2 | CASSQPGTSGRANEQFF
TRBJ1-4 | - | 14 | TRBV7-9 | CASSRRTTNEKLFF
TRBJ2-1 | TRBD2 | 17 | TRBV19 | CASSIFQREGLGNEQFF
TRBJ1-2 | - | 14 | TRBV14 | CASSHIESNYGYTF
TRBJ2-7 | - | 14 | TRBV2 | CASSQGLGAYEQYF
TRBJ2-1 | TRBD2 | 17 | TRBV7-3 | CASSLIPSSGTRNEQFF
TRBJ2-7 | TRBD1 | 17 | TRBV25-1 | CASSDDGRGTGTYEQYF
TRBJ1-5 | - | 14 | TRBV6-6 | CASSYSVQSPPQHF
TRBJ2-1 | - | 14 | TRBV27 | CASSPQGRSNEQFF
TRBJ1-3 | TRBD1 | 16 | TRBV18 | CASSWDSPDSGNTIYF
TRBJ1-1 | - | 14 | TRBV9 | CASSVDGRATEAFF
TRBJ2-3 | - | 17 | TRBV15 | CATSREGRGFGTDTQYF
TRBJ1-5 | - | 16 | TRBV6-1 | CASSEAVLIPNQPQHF
TRBJ2-7 | - | 14 | TRBV7-2 | CASSLAQGPGEQYF
TRBJ1-1 | TRBD1 | 15 | TRBV28 | CASSLGQGAYTEAFF
TRBJ1-1 | - | 14 | TRBV19 | CASSRAGQSTEAFF